This TCR beta chain was obtained from a study of CD8 T cells in ankylosing spondylitis. Findings of the study overall: Roughly eight highly homologous variants made up a TCR beta motif that seemed to typify ankylosing spondylitis blood.

V dropped 7 bases and J dropped 4; count of bases not matched to a gene: 9. CDR3 length equals 14 residues. Germline V gene sequence: CDR1 MDHEN, CDR2 SYDVKM. A word on this clonotype: Its antigen is undetermined. Since a much larger clone is just one base distant, this may be a read error. Likely a read error: the CDR3 ends without its conserved phenylalanine or tryptophan.

TCRdb redid the calling of the 5' RACE reads with MiXCR, one entry per CDR3 protein. The data contain 500,000 or so distinct CDR3 sequences, roughly 5% of them singletons. The V and J genes are TRBV28 and TRBJ2-7, with 8 nucleotides matching TRBD2. The specimen was blood, either unsorted or a sorted T cell fraction (not recorded which). This sequence was found in a male donor with ankylosing spondylitis. This CDR3 reads CASIQAGVEYEQYI. In nucleotides, the CDR3 is TGTGCCAGCATTCAAGCGGGAGTTGAATACGAGCAGTACATC.